Each of the 32 T cell receptor beta chains below was sequenced from the same sample in a study of blood T cell repertoires in COVID-19. Sequenced by immunoSEQ multiplex PCR; TCRdb stores in-frame clones only, minus some. The data contain approximately 500,000 clones, 85% to 90% of them seen just once; the ten biggest clones take up 7.8%. Sequencing was carried out using peripheral blood. All receptors derive from a woman between 50 and 59 years old with COVID-19, enrolled during active disease.

The J gene is TRBJ1-2, the V gene TRBV6-1; possibly TRBD1 for D (5 bases). The CDR3 runs 16 residues. V shed 1 base and J shed 4 bases, with 16 bases lying between them. The germline V gene encodes CDR1 MNHNS and CDR2 SASEGT. CDR3 loop: CASSEGGRFPLYGYTF. The CDR3 bases are TGTGCCAGCAGTGAAGGGGGCAGGTTCCCTCTCTATGGCTACACCTTC.

This rearrangement joins TRBV6-5 to TRBJ2-7, with D tentatively TRBD1 (6 bases). The CDR3 runs to 15 residues. Germline assignment: CDR1 MNHEY and CDR2 SVGAGI. Trimming stripped 7 bases from V and 5 bases from J, with 21 bases between. CDR3 residues: CASTIFSGDPDEQYF. DNA for the CDR3: TGTGCCAGCACCATTTTCTCAGGGGATCCGGACGAGCAGTACTTC.

DNA for the CDR3: TGTGCCAGCAGCTTAAATATGGGACAGGGCATTGAAGCTTTCTTT. It specifies CASSLNMGQGIEAFF. The chain carries TRBV7-8 and TRBJ1-1; 9 nucleotides match TRBD1. CDR1 is SGHVS, CDR2 FQNEAQ, per germline. This CDR3 has 15 amino acids. With 2 bases clipped from V and 7 bases from J, the junction kept 8 bases outside the gene matches.

The V and J genes are TRBV28 and TRBJ2-7; no reliable D call. Germline assignment: CDR1 MDHEN and CDR2 SYDVKM. The CDR3 sequence is 14 residues long. The V end lost 6 bases, the J end lost 0 bases, and 12 bases lay between the germline ends. The CDR3 DNA reads TGTGCCAGCAGGTCAGATCTTCCCTCCTACGAGCAGTACTTC. Protein sequence: CASRSDLPSYEQYF. Variable domain in full (rest from reference TRBV28 and TRBJ2-7): DVKVTQSSRYLVKRTGEKVFLECVQDMDHENMFWYRQDPGLGLRLIYFSYDVKMKEKGDIPEGYSVSREKKERFSLILESASTNQTSMYLCASRSDLPSYEQYFGPGTRLTVT.

This clone was seen more than once but under ten times. The same CDR3 arises from other DNA sequences in this sample as well. The CDR3 protein is CASSPGLAGGPVDTQYF. As DNA, the CDR3 is TGCGCCAGCAGCCCAGGACTAGCGGGGGGGCCTGTAGATACGCAGTATTTT. This chain joins TRBV5-1 and TRBJ2-3; 15 positions agree with TRBD2. The CDR3 is 17 residues long. The V gene's germline CDR1 is SGHRS and CDR2 YFSETQ. J lost 5 bases, V lost 4 bases, and 8 bases had no gene match.

This chain joins TRBV5-6 and TRBJ2-3; tentative D call: TRBD1 (5 bases). The germline gives CDR1 SGHDT, CDR2 YYEEEE. Between the trimmed V and J ends, which lost 4 bases and 3 bases, there was a span of 18 bases. The CDR3 contains 16 residues. The CDR3 nucleotides are TGTGCCAGCAGCCAAATCAGGACAATAGGGACAGATACGCAGTATTTT. Protein product: CASSQIRTIGTDTQYF. The whole variable domain, filled in from reference TRBV5-6 and TRBJ2-3, reads DAGVTQSPTHLIKTRGQQVTLRCSPKSGHDTVSWYQQALGQGPQFIFQYYEEEERQRGNFPDRFSGHQFPNYSSELNVNALLLGDSALYLCASSQIRTIGTDTQYFGPGTRLTVL.

This chain uses TRBV29-1 with TRBJ2-3, with 12 bases fitting TRBD2. Losses at the gene ends were 7 bases for V and 2 bases for J; bases not matched to a gene: 7. The CDR3 runs 15 residues. CDR1 is SQVTM, CDR2 ANQGSEA, per germline. CDR3 region: CSGLTSGGPTDTQYF. The CDR3 coding sequence is TGCAGCGGATTGACTAGCGGGGGACCCACAGATACGCAGTATTTT.

This sequence joins TRBV5-1 and TRBJ1-1, with D unresolved. This CDR3 is built from 15 residues. Germline assignment: CDR1 SGHRS and CDR2 YFSETQ. Trimming left V 2 bases short and J 2 bases short, with 13 bases between. CDR3 loop: CASSFREGRNTEAFF. CDR3 bases: TGCGCCAGCAGCTTTCGGGAAGGGAGAAACACTGAAGCTTTCTTT. The full variable domain, completed using reference TRBV5-1 and TRBJ1-1, is KAGVTQTPRYLIKTRGQQVTLSCSPISGHRSVSWYQQTPGQGLQFLFEYFSETQRNKGNFPGRFSGRQFSNSRSEMNVSTLELGDSALYLCASSFREGRNTEAFFGQGTRLTVV.

This chain joins TRBV5-1 and TRBJ1-1; 8 nucleotides match TRBD1. The germline CDR1 and CDR2 sequences are SGHRS and YFSETQ. The trim removed 3 bases at V and 5 bases at J, leaving 9 bases unmatched. This CDR3 comprises 15 residues. This CDR3 is CASSSFPGGKTEAFF. The CDR3 DNA sequence: TGCGCCAGCAGCTCCTTTCCAGGGGGCAAGACTGAAGCTTTCTTT.

The chain employs TRBV14 and TRBJ2-7, with D possibly TRBD2 on 5 matching bases. Trimming pared 4 bases from V and 5 bases from J, leaving 15 bases between. The CDR3 runs 14 residues. CDR1 and CDR2 from the germline V gene are SGHDN and FVKESK. The CDR3 nucleotides are TGTGCCAGCAGCCTCGACTACCCCAAAAACGAGCAGTACTTC. Its protein product is CASSLDYPKNEQYF. Full variable domain (missing parts from reference TRBV14 and TRBJ2-7): EAGVTQFPSHSVIEKGQTVTLRCDPISGHDNLYWYRRVMGKEIKFLLHFVKESKQDESGMPNNRFLAERTGGTYSTLKVQPAELEDSGVYFCASSLDYPKNEQYFGPGTRLTVT.

The gene calls are TRBV5-1 and TRBJ2-3, with D unclear. Germline CDR1 and CDR2: SGHRS and YFSETQ. The CDR3 loop spans 11 amino acids. V lost 4 bases and J lost 6, with 6 bases in between. The CDR3 bases are TGCGCCAGCAGCCCGGGTGATACGCAGTATTTT. Residues: CASSPGDTQYF.

The chain employs TRBV27 and TRBJ1-1, with unresolved D. Trimming took 1 base from V and 0 from J, leaving 9 bases between them. CDR1 and CDR2 from the germline V gene are MNHEY and SMNVEV (reference sequence). The CDR3 runs 15 residues. This chain's CDR3 is CASSLYRAVNTEAFF. The CDR3 nucleotides are TGTGCCAGCAGTTTATACAGAGCGGTGAACACTGAAGCTTTCTTT.

The chain couples TRBV5-4 to TRBJ1-2, with 8 positions matching TRBD1. The V segment lost 4 bases and the J segment 8 bases; nucleotides outside the gene matches: 13. The CDR3 consists of 15 residues. Looked up from germline, CDR1 is SGHNT and CDR2 is YYREEE (reference sequence). The CDR3 DNA sequence: TGTGCCAGCAGCATCCAGGACAGGGAAGGGTTGGGCTACACCTTC. Translation: CASSIQDREGLGYTF.

This chain connects TRBV24-1 to TRBJ2-1; 9 bases align to TRBD1. The CDR3 covers 11 residues. The germline V gene has CDR1 KGHDR and CDR2 SFDVKD. Trimming removed 12 bases from V and 9 bases from J; junction bases left unmatched: 5. DNA for the CDR3: TGTGCCTCGGGACAGGGTGGTGAGCAGTTCTTC. Protein: CASGQGGEQFF.

This chain joins TRBV3-1 (or the pseudogene TRBV3-2) and TRBJ2-7; unclear D gene. Germline V gives CDR1 LGHDT, CDR2 YNNKEL (reference sequence). Trimming removed 4 bases at V and 5 bases at J, with 9 bases between. The CDR3 runs to 12 residues. DNA of the CDR3: TGTGCCAGCAGCCTCCGTATCCACGAGCAGTACTTC. It encodes CASSLRIHEQYF.

The CDR3 bases are TGCGCCAGCAGTGAAGGACAGGCTTATGGCTACACCTTC. Residues: CASSEGQAYGYTF. The rearrangement links TRBV10-2 to TRBJ1-2; 7 nucleotides line up with TRBD1. The trim removed 3 bases at V and 5 bases at J, leaving 3 bases unmatched. The germline CDR1 and CDR2 sequences are WSHSY and SAAADI. The CDR3 sequence is 13 residues long.

This chain joins TRBV5-6 and TRBJ1-2, with D unresolved. Germline V gene sequence: CDR1 SGHDT, CDR2 YYEEEE. This CDR3 is 13 amino acids long. V lost 0 bases and J 4 bases, leaving 7 bases between the germline ends. In nucleotides, the CDR3 is TGTGCCAGCAGCTTGGGAGGTAGCTATGGCTACACCTTC. It encodes CASSLGGSYGYTF.

This clone has a single count. This sequence joins TRBV30 and TRBJ1-5; TRBD1 matches 10 bases. This CDR3 has 16 residues. Germline V gives CDR1 GTSNPN, CDR2 SVGIG (reference sequence). Trimming took 2 bases from V and 6 from J; bases not matched to a gene: 10. The CDR3 DNA reads as TGTGCCTGGAGTCCTCCCCGGGACAGGGGTCGTCAGCCCCAGCATTTT. It codes for CAWSPPRDRGRQPQHF.

This clone appeared a single time. This chain uses TRBV9 with TRBJ1-1; no clear D. Germline CDR1 and CDR2: SGDLS and YYNGEE. CDR3 length: 15 amino acids. Trimming pared 4 bases from V and 1 base from J, leaving 14 bases between. The CDR3: CASSPQVGENTEAFF. DNA for the CDR3: TGTGCCAGCAGCCCCCAGGTGGGAGAGAACACTGAAGCTTTCTTT.

This clone was found once. The DNA of the CDR3 is TGTGCCACCAGCTTTGCAGGCACAGATACGCAGTATTTT. It is translated as CATSFAGTDTQYF. The V gene is TRBV24-1, the J gene TRBJ2-3; no clear D. V was shortened by 7 bases and J by 1 base, with 8 bases between the two germline ends. This CDR3 spans 13 amino acids. Germline loops: CDR1 KGHDR, CDR2 SFDVKD.

This chain joins TRBV27 and TRBJ2-7, with D perhaps TRBD1 (6 bases). The CDR3 consists of 14 residues. V lost 4 bases and J 2 bases, leaving 12 bases between the germline ends. Germline V gene lookup returns CDR1 MNHEY and CDR2 SMNVEV (reference sequence). The CDR3, as DNA: TGTGCCAGCAGTTCTTACAGGACAGCCTACGAGCAGTACTTC. Amino acids: CASSSYRTAYEQYF.

V and J are TRBV10-1 and TRBJ1-5; D may be TRBD1 (5 bases). The V end lost 8 bases, the J end lost 3 bases, and 23 bases lay between the germline ends. CDR3 length equals 17 residues. Germline CDR1 WNHNN, CDR2 SYGVQD (reference sequence). For the CDR3, the DNA is TGCGCCAGCCCTCGGGCAGGGTGGGTATATACCAATCAGCCCCAGCATTTT. Translation: CASPRAGWVYTNQPQHF.

The chain couples TRBV9 to TRBJ2-3; weak D call: TRBD2 (7 bases). The germline V gene encodes CDR1 SGDLS and CDR2 YYNGEE. The germline V and J ends were trimmed by 0 bases and 4 bases, with 15 bases remaining between them. CDR3 length: 16 amino acids. CDR3 loop: CASSVEGGAQADTQYF. Here the CDR3 DNA reads TGTGCCAGCAGCGTAGAAGGGGGGGCCCAAGCAGATACGCAGTATTTT.

The rearrangement uses TRBV3-1 (or the pseudogene TRBV3-2) and TRBJ1-4; D perhaps matches TRBD1 (6 bases). The CDR3 has 14 residues. Trimming shortened V by 5 bases and J by 8 bases, and 15 bases separated the two germline ends. Germline loops: CDR1 LGHDT, CDR2 YNNKEL (reference sequence). The CDR3 reads CASSEGRGVEKLFF. As DNA, the CDR3 is TGTGCCAGCAGCGAGGGCAGGGGAGTAGAAAAACTGTTTTTT.

The chain joins TRBV5-1 to TRBJ2-7; D call uncertain. V lost 0 bases and J lost 6, with 22 bases in between. The germline CDR1 and CDR2 sequences are SGHRS and YFSETQ. The CDR3 is 17 amino acids. The CDR3 DNA follows: TGCGCCAGCAGCTTGGCCAGTAGGTCCCTGAAGCGAGGCGAGCAGTACTTC. This encodes CASSLASRSLKRGEQYF.

V is TRBV3-1 (or the pseudogene TRBV3-2) and J is TRBJ1-1, with 7 bases fitting TRBD1. The CDR3 runs 14 residues. Losses at the gene ends were 6 bases for V and 0 bases for J; bases not matched to a gene: 4. Germline V CDR1 and CDR2: LGHDT, YNNKEL (reference sequence). The DNA of the CDR3 is TGTGCCAGCAGTTCCGGGACAGTGAACACTGAAGCTTTCTTT. This sequence encodes CASSSGTVNTEAFF.

Note on this clone: The same CDR3 can be traced to other DNA sequences in this sample. The V call is TRBV5-1, the J call TRBJ2-2; possibly TRBD2 for D (6 bases). The CDR3 length is 14 residues. CDR1 is SGHRS and CDR2 is YFSETQ in the germline V gene. With 1 base removed from V and 4 bases from J, the gap between germline ends came to 8 bases. The CDR3 bases are TGCGCCAGCAGCTTGTTGGGGGGCACCGGGGAGCTGTTTTTT. This translates into CASSLLGGTGELFF.

The gene calls are TRBV7-6 and TRBJ1-3; 9 nucleotides line up with TRBD1. With 6 bases clipped from V and 4 bases from J, the junction kept 10 bases outside the gene matches. Per the germline V gene, CDR1 is SGHVS and CDR2 is FNYEAQ. CDR3 length: 16 residues. The CDR3 bases are TGTGCCAGCAGTCGCGGACAGGGGTCGTCCGGAAACACCATATATTTT. Translating it yields CASSRGQGSSGNTIYF. Complete variable domain (other parts from reference TRBV7-6 and TRBJ1-3): GAGVSQSPRYKVTKRGQDVALRCDPISGHVSLYWYRQALGQGPEFLTYFNYEAQQDKSGLPNDRFSAERPEGSISTLTIQRTEQRDSAMYRCASSRGQGSSGNTIYFGEGSWLTVV.

The table lists this clone with a count of one. This rearrangement joins TRBV5-6 to TRBJ2-6, with D possibly matching TRBD2 (6 bases). The CDR3 loop spans 16 amino acids. V was shortened by 0 bases and J by 4 bases, with 11 bases between the two germline ends. CDR1 and CDR2 (germline): SGHDT, YYEEEE. The CDR3 bases are TGTGCCAGCAGCTTGGGGGCGGGAACCGGGGCCAACGTCCTGACTTTC. Protein: CASSLGAGTGANVLTF.

This clone was recorded once. The chain carries TRBV27 and TRBJ1-1; D possibly corresponds to TRBD1 (6 bases). The V and J ends lost 3 bases and 1 base respectively, with 12 bases between them. Germline V gene sequence: CDR1 MNHEY, CDR2 SMNVEV (reference sequence). CDR3 length equals 15 residues. CDR3 in DNA: TGTGCCAGCAGTTTCGGGGGGGCAGGGAACACTGAAGCTTTCTTT. Its translation is CASSFGGAGNTEAFF.

The chain recombines TRBV20-1 with TRBJ2-1, with TRBD2 as a possible D gene (5 bases). V dropped 3 bases and J dropped 7 bases, with 16 bases sitting between them. The CDR3 runs 14 residues. CDR1 DFQATT and CDR2 SNEGSKA come from the germline V gene (reference sequence). CDR3 loop: CSASNMNRGNEQFF. As DNA, the CDR3 is TGCAGTGCTAGTAACATGAATCGAGGGAATGAGCAGTTCTTC.

The chain couples TRBV27 to TRBJ2-7; weak D call: TRBD1 (5 bases). This CDR3 has 15 residues. The V gene's germline CDR1 is MNHEY and CDR2 SMNVEV (reference sequence). V lost 5 bases and J lost 2, with 16 bases in between. In DNA form, the CDR3 reads TGTGCCAGCAGTCTTCAGGGTAGGGGCGCCTACGAGCAGTACTTC. The encoded protein is CASSLQGRGAYEQYF.